Listed here are 27 T cell receptor beta chains from one sample, sequenced in a study of human T cells and chemical hapten exposure. The template was total RNA from unfractionated whole blood. TCRdb independently ran MiXCR on the 5' RACE reads; one entry per CDR3 protein. The sample has approximately 150,000 distinct CDR3 sequences; around 4.1% are singletons. These receptors all come from a female donor in good health.

This clonotype was seen many times. The chain uses TRBV7-9 and TRBJ2-1, with 8 bases aligning to TRBD2. CDR1 SEHNR and CDR2 FQNEAQ come from the germline V gene (reference sequence). The V gene end was trimmed by 3 bases and the J gene end by 3 bases; junction bases not matched to a gene: 10. The CDR3 consists of 17 residues. The CDR3 coding sequence is TGTGCCAGCAGCTTCCGTGCGGGGGGCGCCCACTACAATGAGCAGTTCTTC. Residues: CASSFRAGGAHYNEQFF.

In its sample, this clonotype was seen many times. The rearrangement links TRBV4-3 to TRBJ1-6; D uncertain. This CDR3 has 17 residues. Germline values: CDR1 LGHNA, CDR2 YSLEER. V dropped 1 base and J dropped 0 bases, with 10 bases sitting between them. CDR3 sequence: CASSQVWASSYNSPLHF. CDR3 nucleotides: TGCGCCAGCAGCCAAGTTTGGGCGAGCTCCTATAATTCACCCCTCCACTTT.

This clonotype was recorded many times. The V and J genes are TRBV6-4 and TRBJ2-1, with 15 bases that match TRBD2. V lost 4 bases to trimming and J lost 4 bases; unmatched junction nucleotides: 14. The CDR3 extends over 20 amino acids. Germline V gives CDR1 MRHNA, CDR2 SNTAGT. The CDR3 region is CASSARTSGGAPPPYNEQFF. The DNA for the CDR3 is TGTGCCAGCAGTGCCCGGACTAGCGGGGGGGCCCCCCCACCTTACAATGAGCAGTTCTTC.

This clonotype was observed many times. J is TRBJ2-5 and V is TRBV12-5, with 8 bases fitting TRBD2. This CDR3 spans 15 amino acids. The V and J ends lost 7 bases and 4 bases, in that order; junction bases with no gene match: 11. Germline V lookup: CDR1 LGHNT, CDR2 FRNRAP. The CDR3 sequence: CASEPLGGATETQYF. As DNA, the CDR3 is TGTGCTAGTGAGCCCCTCGGGGGGGCAACAGAGACCCAGTACTTC.

This clonotype appeared many times. The V call is TRBV3-1, the J call TRBJ2-3; 12 bases line up with TRBD2. This CDR3 comprises 18 residues. The junction had 15 bases not matched to a gene; V was cut back by 4 bases and J by 7 bases. Germline loops: CDR1 LGHDT, CDR2 YNNKEL (reference sequence). CDR3 sequence (DNA): TGTGCCAGCAGCCGCTACCGCCTGGCTAGCGGGGGGGCATATACGCAGTATTTT. Residues: CASSRYRLASGGAYTQYF.

The V and J genes are TRBV6-2 or TRBV6-3 and TRBJ1-2; unclear D gene. Germline CDR1 reads MNHEY; CDR2 reads SVGEGT. This CDR3 spans 12 amino acids. The V and J ends lost 10 bases and 2 bases respectively, with 11 bases between them. The CDR3, as DNA: TGTGCCACCAAGACGGGAAACTATGGCTACACCTTC. It translates to CATKTGNYGYTF.

This clonotype was seen repeatedly, ten times or more. DNA of the CDR3: TGCAGCGTCAGGACAGGCGAAGAGACCCAGTACTTC. Its translation: CSVRTGEETQYF. The chain employs TRBV29-1 and TRBJ2-5, with 7 bases lining up with TRBD1. Germline trimming cut 6 bases from V and 3 bases from J; bases unmatched to any gene: 4. The length of the CDR3 is 12 residues. Germline V gene lookup returns CDR1 SQVTM and CDR2 ANQGSEA. Full variable domain (rest looked up from reference TRBV29-1 and TRBJ2-5): SAVISQKPSRDICQRGTSLTIQCQVDSQVTMMFWYRQQPGQSLTLIATANQGSEATYESGFVIDKFPISRPNLTFSTLTVSNMSPEDSSIYLCSVRTGEETQYFGPGTRLLVL.

This clonotype was counted only a few times. The rearrangement joins TRBV12-3 or TRBV12-4 to TRBJ2-6; D is undetermined. This CDR3 contains 16 residues. V was clipped by 6 bases and J by 0 bases, with 12 bases between them. The CDR3 is CASRPRLSSGANVLTF. The CDR3 coding sequence is TGTGCCAGCAGACCTCGATTAAGCTCTGGGGCCAACGTCCTGACTTTC.

The sample holds a few counts of this clonotype. The chain carries TRBV7-2 and TRBJ1-1; perhaps TRBD1 as D (6 bases). The CDR3 totals 15 residues. Germline CDR1 SGHTA, CDR2 FQGNSA. V was shortened by 3 bases and J by 4 bases, with 15 bases between the two germline ends. CDR3: CASSFTYRQVTEAFF. The CDR3 nucleotides are TGTGCCAGCAGCTTTACCTACAGACAGGTCACTGAAGCTTTCTTT.

There are many counts of this clonotype. The chain couples TRBV6-2 or TRBV6-3 to TRBJ2-5; no reliable D call. The germline V gene encodes CDR1 MNHEY and CDR2 SVGEGT. The length of the CDR3 is 15 residues. Between the trimmed V and J ends, which lost 2 bases and 5 bases, there was a span of 15 bases. This chain's CDR3 is CASSYKGSGLETQYF. The CDR3 DNA reads as TGTGCCAGCAGTTACAAAGGTTCCGGGCTGGAGACCCAGTACTTC.

This clonotype was seen ten or more times. V usage is TRBV11-2 and J usage is TRBJ2-5; TRBD2 might be the D (5 bases). Germline CDR1 is SGHAT and CDR2 is FQNNGV. V was trimmed by 6 bases and J by 4 bases, leaving 15 bases between them. CDR3 length: 14 amino acids. The CDR3 DNA is TGTGCCAGCAGGATAGTCGGGGAAAGAGAGACCCAGTACTTC. Protein: CASRIVGERETQYF.

This clonotype was seen at least ten times. V usage is TRBV6-2 or TRBV6-3 and J usage is TRBJ2-1; 10 bases agree with TRBD1. This CDR3 region has 14 residues. J lost 8 bases, V lost 4 bases, and 5 bases had no gene match. Germline lookup yields CDR1 MNHEY and CDR2 SVGEGT. In DNA, the CDR3 is TGTGCCAGCAGTTCAGGGACAGGGGTTTATGAGCAGTTCTTC. Amino acid sequence: CASSSGTGVYEQFF.

Worth noting for this clonotype: A read error may account for a junction end that differs from germline. The gene calls are TRBV20-1 and TRBJ2-1, with D unresolved. Germline values: CDR1 DFQATT, CDR2 SNEGSKA (reference sequence). The CDR3 covers 14 residues. CDR3 DNA: TGCAGTGCTAGAGATCCTCGGTCCTATAATGAGCAGTTCTTC. Amino acid sequence: CSARDPRSYNEQFF.

This clonotype has ten or more counts. V and J are TRBV7-2 and TRBJ2-6; D uncertain. The ends were cut back, 0 bases at V and 1 base at J, with 7 bases in the middle. CDR1 SGHTA and CDR2 FQGNSA come from the germline V gene. CDR3 length equals 16 residues. CDR3 nucleotides: TGTGCCAGCAGCTTAGCAAGGGCATCTGGGGCCAACGTCCTGACTTTC. It translates to CASSLARASGANVLTF.

At least ten counts were recorded for this clonotype. The genes are TRBV7-9 and TRBJ2-5; TRBD1 matches at 10 bases. Germline V gene lookup returns CDR1 SEHNR and CDR2 FQNEAQ (reference sequence). The CDR3 is made up of 16 amino acids. Losses at the gene ends were 0 bases for V and 1 base for J; bases not matched to a gene: 2. CDR3 amino acids: CASSLARDRGQETQYF. The CDR3 DNA sequence: TGTGCCAGCAGCTTAGCGCGGGACAGGGGCCAAGAGACCCAGTACTTC.

This clonotype was seen repeatedly, ten times or more. The chain joins TRBV14 to TRBJ2-1; TRBD2 aligns across 11 bases. Trimming at V came to 3 bases and at J to 0 bases, leaving 19 bases not matched to a gene. CDR3 length: 22 residues. The germline V gene has CDR1 SGHDN and CDR2 FVKESK. The CDR3 protein is CASSQLSSGGRKRESSYNEQFF. The CDR3 region has the DNA TGTGCCAGCAGCCAGTTATCTAGCGGGGGGCGGAAGCGCGAAAGCTCCTACAATGAGCAGTTCTTC. The full variable domain, with the rest looked up from reference TRBV14 and TRBJ2-1, is EAGVTQFPSHSVIEKGQTVTLRCDPISGHDNLYWYRRVMGKEIKFLLHFVKESKQDESGMPNNRFLAERTGGTYSTLKVQPAELEDSGVYFCASSQLSSGGRKRESSYNEQFFGPGTRLTVL.

V usage is TRBV13 and J usage is TRBJ2-2; 11 bases are shared with TRBD2. This CDR3 is built from 18 residues. The junction had 10 bases not matched to a gene; V was cut back by 6 bases and J by 1 base. Germline assignment: CDR1 PRHDT and CDR2 FYEKMQ (reference sequence). This CDR3 reads CASRSGTSGTLNTGELFF. The CDR3 bases are TGTGCCAGCAGAAGCGGGACTAGCGGAACTCTGAACACCGGGGAGCTGTTTTTT.

This clonotype was counted ten times or more. The V gene is TRBV7-2, the J gene TRBJ1-3; D is unclear. Trimming removed 3 bases at V and 8 bases at J, with 11 bases between. Looked up from germline, CDR1 is SGHTA and CDR2 is FQGNSA. The CDR3 runs 13 residues. DNA of the CDR3: TGTGCCAGCAGCTTTAACACCGGGGACACCATATATTTT. It yields the protein CASSFNTGDTIYF.

This clonotype was seen repeatedly, ten times or more. V gene TRBV4-1 combines with J gene TRBJ1-2; TRBD1 matches 7 bases. V gave up 0 bases and J gave up 8 bases; unmatched junction bases: 12. This CDR3 comprises 16 residues. Germline V gene sequence: CDR1 MGHRA, CDR2 YSYEKL. In DNA form, the CDR3 reads TGCGCCAGCAGCCAAGATCAAACAGGGGAAGAAAGAGGCTACACCTTC. It is translated as CASSQDQTGEERGYTF.

This clonotype was found many times. The J gene is TRBJ1-5, the V gene TRBV20-1; D is perhaps TRBD1 (5 bases). The V and J ends lost 6 bases and 1 base respectively, with 13 bases between them. Per germline, CDR1 DFQATT and CDR2 SNEGSKA (reference sequence). This CDR3 comprises 14 residues. This CDR3 reads CSALDKRSNQPQHF. Written as DNA, the CDR3 is TGCAGTGCCCTGGACAAACGGAGCAATCAGCCCCAGCATTTT.

This clonotype was picked up many times. The chain couples TRBV19 to TRBJ2-7; TRBD2 matches at 10 bases. This CDR3 region has 15 residues. V was pared by 4 bases and J by 4 bases, with 7 bases of the junction left unmatched. The germline CDR1 and CDR2 sequences are LNHDA and SQIVND (reference sequence). CDR3 DNA sequence: TGTGCCAGTAGTAATCCGGGGACTAGCGTGTACGAGCAGTACTTC. Its protein product is CASSNPGTSVYEQYF.

This clonotype was detected many times. The chain combines TRBV28 with TRBJ2-2; D gene uncertain. The V and J ends lost 5 bases and 2 bases respectively, with 21 bases between them. The CDR3 loop spans 18 amino acids. Germline V gives CDR1 MDHEN, CDR2 SYDVKM. The CDR3 DNA reads as TGTGCCAGCAGTGTATTGGGTCCGGGCAGGCCAAACACCGGGGAGCTGTTTTTT. Translated, it gives CASSVLGPGRPNTGELFF.

This clonotype was detected ten times or more. The V call is TRBV12-3 or TRBV12-4, the J call TRBJ1-5; TRBD1 matches at 8 bases. V trimming: 6 bases; J trimming: 2 bases; junction bases outside the gene matches: 24. This CDR3 region has 21 residues. The chain's CDR3 is CASSSRRGAGGSSGGNQPQHF. DNA for the CDR3: TGTGCCAGCAGCTCACGTCGAGGGGCAGGGGGCAGTTCAGGCGGCAATCAGCCCCAGCATTTT.

The table lists this clonotype with many counts. V and J are TRBV5-5 and TRBJ2-3; D may match TRBD1 or TRBD2 (5 bases each). This CDR3 contains 12 residues. Trimming cost V 4 bases and J 6 bases, with 9 bases left between them. In germline, CDR1 is SGHKS, CDR2 YYEKEE (reference sequence). In DNA form, the CDR3 reads TGTGCCAGCAGCCGGGACGCCGATACGCAGTATTTT. Residues: CASSRDADTQYF.

This clonotype was counted ten times or more. V and J are TRBV5-1 and TRBJ1-2, with unresolved D. The V and J ends lost 4 bases and 5 bases respectively, with 12 bases between them. The CDR3 covers 13 residues. CDR1 and CDR2 (germline): SGHRS, YFSETQ. CDR3 sequence: CASSVERAYGYTF. As DNA, the CDR3 is TGCGCCAGCAGCGTAGAGAGGGCGTATGGCTACACCTTC.

Ten or more counts support this clonotype. The rearrangement links TRBV7-2 to TRBJ2-1; 11 positions agree with TRBD2. CDR1 SGHTA and CDR2 FQGNSA come from the germline V gene. The CDR3 has 18 amino acids. With V trimmed by 5 bases and J by 5 bases, 14 bases remained unmatched. This CDR3 reads CASSQHLAGGEINNEQFF. As DNA, the CDR3 is TGTGCCAGCAGCCAACATTTAGCGGGGGGGGAAATTAACAATGAGCAGTTCTTC.

In its sample, this clonotype was seen many times. J is TRBJ2-1 and V is TRBV12-3 or TRBV12-4; TRBD2 matches at 7 bases. The CDR3 covers 16 residues. V lost 5 bases to trimming and J lost 7 bases; unmatched junction nucleotides: 14. The CDR3 DNA reads as TGTGCCAGCAGTACTCGGGGCGGGGGTACCCTTAATGAGCAGTTCTTC. It codes for CASSTRGGGTLNEQFF.